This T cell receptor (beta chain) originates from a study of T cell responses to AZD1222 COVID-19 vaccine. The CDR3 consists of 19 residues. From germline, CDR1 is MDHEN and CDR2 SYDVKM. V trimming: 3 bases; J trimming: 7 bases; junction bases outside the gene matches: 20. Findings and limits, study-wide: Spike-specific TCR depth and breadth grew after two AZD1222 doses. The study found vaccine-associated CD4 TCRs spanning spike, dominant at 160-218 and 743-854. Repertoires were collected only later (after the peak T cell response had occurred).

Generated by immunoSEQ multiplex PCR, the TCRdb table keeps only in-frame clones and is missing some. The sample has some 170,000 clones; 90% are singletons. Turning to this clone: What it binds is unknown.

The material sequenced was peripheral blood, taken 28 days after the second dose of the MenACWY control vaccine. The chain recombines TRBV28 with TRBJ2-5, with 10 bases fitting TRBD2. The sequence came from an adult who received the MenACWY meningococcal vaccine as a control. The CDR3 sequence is CASSLGRGSGRALGGTQYF. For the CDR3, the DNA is TGTGCCAGCAGTTTGGGCAGAGGGAGCGGGAGGGCCCTCGGTGGGACCCAGTACTTC.